These 13 T cell receptor beta chains were all obtained from the same sample, sequenced in a study of T cells after yellow fever vaccination. TCRdb ran MiXCR on the 5' RACE reads and lists one entry per CDR3 protein. The sample has hundreds of thousands of distinct CDR3 sequences; around an eighth are singletons. Specimen: PBMCs, collected on the day of the yellow fever booster vaccination. All receptors derive from a man aged 25-40 years who received the YFV17D yellow fever vaccine.

This sequence joins TRBV6-5 and TRBJ2-7; D might be TRBD1 (7 bases). V was pared by 2 bases and J by 4 bases, with 15 bases between. Germline V lookup: CDR1 MNHEY, CDR2 SVGAGI. The CDR3 is 15 residues long. The CDR3 DNA follows: TGTGCCAGCAGTTACCTTTCAGGGGGGAGGTACGAGCAGTACTTC. As protein: CASSYLSGGRYEQYF.

A few counts support this clonotype. The chain recombines TRBV5-4 with TRBJ2-2, with TRBD2 identical over 11 bases. Germline values: CDR1 SGHNT, CDR2 YYREEE (reference sequence). The V and J ends lost 0 bases and 4 bases, in that order; junction bases with no gene match: 8. The CDR3 totals 18 residues. CDR3 protein: CASSLAGLAGGGTGELFF. CDR3 DNA sequence: TGTGCCAGCAGCTTGGCCGGGCTAGCGGGAGGAGGCACCGGGGAGCTGTTTTTT.

The chain uses TRBV6-2 or TRBV6-3 and TRBJ2-1; 11 bases map to TRBD2. V lost 4 bases, J lost 6 bases, and 8 bases stayed unmatched. CDR1 MNHEY and CDR2 SVGEGT come from the germline V gene. The CDR3 extends over 16 amino acids. CDR3 bases: TGTGCCAGCAGTTCACAACTAGCGGGAGATCTCAATGAGCAGTTCTTC. Translation gives CASSSQLAGDLNEQFF.

V is TRBV29-1 and J is TRBJ1-3, with no clear D. The CDR3 contains 13 residues. With 6 bases removed from V and 0 bases from J, the gap between germline ends came to 9 bases. The germline V gene encodes CDR1 SQVTM and CDR2 ANQGSEA. Here the CDR3 DNA reads TGCAGCGTCCGCACCTTCTCTGGAAACACCATATATTTT. It encodes CSVRTFSGNTIYF.

This sequence joins TRBV6-2 or TRBV6-3 and TRBJ1-5; D is perhaps TRBD1 (6 bases). In germline, CDR1 is MNHEY, CDR2 SVGEGT. V was trimmed by 5 bases and J by 6 bases, leaving 17 bases between them. The CDR3 is 15 residues long. The CDR3 DNA reads TGTGCCAGCAGTCCCCCTGGCGGGGGCCCTCAGCCCCAGCATTTT. It yields the protein CASSPPGGGPQPQHF.

In this sample, this clonotype turned up a few times. The chain recombines TRBV5-1 with TRBJ2-5; TRBD2 matches 7 bases. Trimming at V came to 4 bases and at J to 1 base, leaving 4 bases not matched to a gene. The CDR3 is 14 amino acids. CDR1 is SGHRS, CDR2 YFSETQ, per germline. Here the CDR3 reads CASSGGGFQETQYF. CDR3 DNA sequence: TGCGCCAGCAGCGGCGGGGGTTTCCAAGAGACCCAGTACTTC.

The rearrangement uses TRBV4-3 and TRBJ2-1; 16 bases match TRBD2. The CDR3 totals 16 residues. With V trimmed by 1 base and J by 10 bases, 4 bases remained unmatched. Germline CDR1 reads LGHNA; CDR2 reads YSLEER. The DNA for the CDR3 is TGCGCCAGCAGCCAAGGCCCGGGACTAGCGGGGGGGGAGCAGTTCTTC. Its protein is CASSQGPGLAGGEQFF.

CDR3 coding DNA: TGTGCCAGCAGTTACACAGAGGCTAACTATGGCTACACCTTC. As protein: CASSYTEANYGYTF. The chain links TRBV6-5 to TRBJ1-2; D ambiguous. Looked up from germline, CDR1 is MNHEY and CDR2 is SVGAGI. The CDR3 is 14 amino acids. V gave up 2 bases and J gave up 0 bases, with 7 bases separating them.

The CDR3 is CASSPNTYEPQRGDRETQYF. As DNA, the CDR3 is TGTGCCAGCAGCCCAAACACTTACGAACCACAAAGGGGGGACCGGGAGACCCAGTACTTC. The rearrangement uses TRBV11-2 and TRBJ2-5; D tentatively reads TRBD1 or TRBD2 (6 bases each). This CDR3 is built from 20 residues. V lost 5 bases and J lost 5, with 33 bases in between. Germline V lookup: CDR1 SGHAT, CDR2 FQNNGV.

This clonotype turned up a few times. The rearrangement links TRBV5-1 to TRBJ2-5, with TRBD2 matching 13 bases. V was pared by 0 bases and J by 3 bases, with 5 bases of the junction left unmatched. The CDR3 contains 17 residues. Per germline, CDR1 SGHRS and CDR2 YFSETQ. The CDR3 loop is CASSLGLLAGGEETQYF. CDR3 DNA sequence: TGCGCCAGCAGCTTGGGATTACTAGCGGGAGGGGAAGAGACCCAGTACTTC.

This clonotype was counted only a few times. The chain employs TRBV3-1 and TRBJ2-3; 14 positions agree with TRBD2. The length of the CDR3 is 17 residues. The germline gives CDR1 LGHDT, CDR2 YNNKEL (reference sequence). V dropped 4 bases and J dropped 7; count of bases not matched to a gene: 10. The CDR3 bases are TGTGCCAGCAGCCGCCCGGGACTAGCGGGAGATCGAAATACGCAGTATTTT. It is translated as CASSRPGLAGDRNTQYF.

This clonotype was detected a few times. V and J are TRBV6-6 and TRBJ2-5; D remains unclear. Germline CDR1 is MNHNY and CDR2 is SVGAGI (reference sequence). V gave up 5 bases and J gave up 3 bases, with 10 bases separating them. CDR3 length: 13 residues. Written as DNA, the CDR3 is TGTGCCAGCAGTCCGAGTAGAGAAGAGACCCAGTACTTC. Protein: CASSPSREETQYF.

This clonotype turned up a few times. The chain links TRBV5-1 to TRBJ1-1, with 7 bases lining up with TRBD1. The CDR3 consists of 14 residues. In germline, CDR1 is SGHRS, CDR2 YFSETQ. Trimming removed 4 bases from V and 7 bases from J; junction bases left unmatched: 10. The CDR3 DNA follows: TGCGCCAGCAGCAGCAACAGGGGACAGAATGAAGCTTTCTTT. It yields the protein CASSSNRGQNEAFF.